Each of the 21 T cell receptor beta chains below was sequenced from the same sample in a study of blood T cell repertoires in COVID-19 (dated by TCRdb to 2018 to 2020). To prepare the library, the immunoSEQ multiplex PCR assay was applied. Entries here come from immuneACCESS through TCRdb and include only in-frame sequences with V and J called. Some clones fail to appear in such tables; in the studies checked, an unresolved V gene covers under half of the shortfall, and the cause of the remainder is unknown. The sample contains 200,000 to 250,000 clones, 80% to 90% of them found a single time. The ten top clones hold roughly 2.5% of the sample. Sequencing was carried out using peripheral blood. Receptors originate from a young man with COVID-19, enrolled during active disease.

The V call is TRBV5-1, the J call TRBJ1-4, with 7 bases matching TRBD1. This CDR3 is built from 15 residues. CDR1 is SGHRS, CDR2 YFSETQ, per germline. V lost 4 bases to trimming and J lost 6 bases; unmatched junction nucleotides: 9. The CDR3 bases are TGCGCCAGCAGCCCCCGACAGGGTGGGGATGAAAAACTGTTTTTT. Protein sequence: CASSPRQGGDEKLFF. Using reference TRBV5-1 and TRBJ1-4 for the parts outside the CDR3, the full variable domain is KAGVTQTPRYLIKTRGQQVTLSCSPISGHRSVSWYQQTPGQGLQFLFEYFSETQRNKGNFPGRFSGRQFSNSRSEMNVSTLELGDSALYLCASSPRQGGDEKLFFGSGTQLSVL.

The gene calls are TRBV6-2 or TRBV6-3 and TRBJ1-6; the D gene is possibly TRBD1 (5 bases). Trimming left V 4 bases short and J 0 bases short, with 13 bases between. Per the germline V gene, CDR1 is MNHEY and CDR2 is SVGEGT. The CDR3 runs 17 residues. The CDR3 nucleotides read TGTGCCAGCAGTTCGTTGTCTACAGGCTCCTATAATTCACCCCTCCACTTT. As protein: CASSSLSTGSYNSPLHF.

This clone occurred a few times. The chain joins TRBV12-3 or TRBV12-4 to TRBJ1-5, with unresolved D. CDR3 size: 12 residues. The germline V and J ends were trimmed by 3 bases and 5 bases, with 5 bases remaining between them. The chain's CDR3 is CASSLQDQPQHF. The CDR3 DNA sequence: TGTGCCAGCAGTTTGCAGGATCAGCCCCAGCATTTT.

The rearrangement uses TRBV6-2 or TRBV6-3 and TRBJ1-3; D uncertain. The CDR3 contains 14 residues. The V gene lost 2 bases and the J gene lost 3 bases, with 8 bases spanning the gap. Germline V gene sequence: CDR1 MNHEY, CDR2 SVGEGT. The CDR3 loop is CASSYRGFGNTIYF. CDR3 nucleotides: TGTGCCAGCAGTTACCGGGGATTTGGAAACACCATATATTTT.

This chain uses TRBV7-8 with TRBJ1-5; D is ambiguous. Between the trimmed V and J ends, which lost 1 base and 2 bases, there was a span of 6 bases. Germline V gene lookup returns CDR1 SGHVS and CDR2 FQNEAQ. The CDR3 spans 14 residues. The CDR3 here is CASSLDQGNQPQHF. DNA of the CDR3: TGTGCCAGCAGCTTAGACCAGGGCAATCAGCCCCAGCATTTT. The complete variable domain, with remaining parts taken from reference TRBV7-8 and TRBJ1-5, reads GAGVSQSPRYKVAKRGQDVALRCDPISGHVSLFWYQQALGQGPEFLTYFQNEAQLDKSGLPSDRFFAERPEGSVSTLKIQRTQQEDSAVYLCASSLDQGNQPQHFGDGTRLSIL.

The V gene is TRBV5-1, the J gene TRBJ2-3; 13 bases map to TRBD2. The CDR3 is made up of 16 amino acids. CDR1 and CDR2 from the germline V gene are SGHRS and YFSETQ. The junction had 4 bases not matched to a gene; V was cut back by 4 bases and J by 2 bases. The CDR3 DNA is TGCGCCAGCAGCGCAGGGACTAGCGGGGCCACAGATACGCAGTATTTT. It translates to CASSAGTSGATDTQYF.

This clone was found once. This rearrangement joins TRBV24-1 to TRBJ2-1; D may be TRBD1 (6 bases). CDR3 length equals 17 residues. Looked up from germline, CDR1 is KGHDR and CDR2 is SFDVKD. The ends were cut back, 3 bases at V and 2 bases at J, with 16 bases in the middle. DNA of the CDR3: TGTGCCACCAGTGATAATTTCTACAGGGACCCCTACAATGAGCAGTTCTTC. This encodes CATSDNFYRDPYNEQFF.

This clone is a singleton in its sample. The rearrangement uses TRBV27 and TRBJ1-1; tentative D call: TRBD1 (6 bases). This CDR3 spans 13 amino acids. Germline CDR1 is MNHEY and CDR2 is SMNVEV (reference sequence). The V and J ends lost 4 bases and 4 bases respectively, with 10 bases between them. CDR3 residues: CASSYGQTTEAFF. In DNA form, the CDR3 reads TGTGCCAGCAGTTACGGACAGACCACTGAAGCTTTCTTT.

The V and J genes are TRBV5-1 and TRBJ1-2, with 7 bases lining up with TRBD1. V lost 0 bases, J lost 10 bases, and 9 bases stayed unmatched. CDR3 length equals 14 residues. CDR1 is SGHRS and CDR2 is YFSETQ in the germline V gene. The CDR3 coding sequence is TGCGCCAGCAGCTTGGAGTCAGGGGGGAAGGTCTACACCTTC. It specifies CASSLESGGKVYTF.

The chain couples TRBV27 to TRBJ2-1, with D possibly matching TRBD2 (5 bases). The CDR3 extends over 14 amino acids. The germline V gene has CDR1 MNHEY and CDR2 SMNVEV (reference sequence). V lost 8 bases to trimming and J lost 0 bases, with 11 bases between them. The CDR3 here is CASGLFSSYNEQFF. For the CDR3, the DNA is TGTGCCAGCGGACTTTTCAGCTCCTACAATGAGCAGTTCTTC.

V is TRBV27 and J is TRBJ1-1; no clear D gene. Per the germline V gene, CDR1 is MNHEY and CDR2 is SMNVEV (reference sequence). Trimming shortened V by 6 bases and J by 3 bases, and 14 bases separated the two germline ends. The CDR3 has 14 amino acids. The CDR3 DNA reads as TGTGCCAGCAGCCTCTTCGAGGGCCACACTGAAGCTTTCTTT. Protein product: CASSLFEGHTEAFF.

The chain links TRBV11-3 to TRBJ2-3; possible D gene TRBD2, 6 bases. With 5 bases removed from V and 4 bases from J, the gap between germline ends came to 13 bases. The CDR3 spans 14 residues. The V gene's germline CDR1 is SGHNT and CDR2 YENEEA. CDR3 amino acids: CASSLYRRADTQYF. The CDR3, as DNA: TGTGCCAGCAGCCTCTACAGGAGGGCAGATACGCAGTATTTT.

The gene calls are TRBV19 and TRBJ2-1; 8 positions match TRBD1. Germline CDR1 reads LNHDA; CDR2 reads SQIVND (reference sequence). Losses at the gene ends were 4 bases for V and 4 bases for J; bases not matched to a gene: 6. This CDR3 is built from 15 residues. Here the CDR3 DNA reads TGTGCCAGTAGTACATCCGGACAGGGATACAATGAGCAGTTCTTC. Encoded protein: CASSTSGQGYNEQFF.

The chain carries TRBV27 and TRBJ2-1; D is ambiguous. The CDR3 totals 15 residues. Germline V lookup: CDR1 MNHEY, CDR2 SMNVEV (reference sequence). V was shortened by 3 bases and J by 0 bases, with 9 bases between the two germline ends. The CDR3 coding sequence is TGTGCCAGCAGTTTTGGGCAGTCCTCCTACAATGAGCAGTTCTTC. Its translation: CASSFGQSSYNEQFF.

The J gene is TRBJ2-5, the V gene TRBV20-1; 12 nucleotides align to TRBD2. Per the germline V gene, CDR1 is DFQATT and CDR2 is SNEGSKA (reference sequence). The CDR3 extends over 17 amino acids. V dropped 3 bases and J dropped 3; count of bases not matched to a gene: 11. The DNA of the CDR3 is TGCAGTGCTAGTTTGCCTAGCGGGAGGGCCCCCAAAGAGACCCAGTACTTC. It yields the protein CSASLPSGRAPKETQYF.

This chain links TRBV5-4 with TRBJ1-6; maybe TRBD1 (5 bases). Per germline, CDR1 SGHNT and CDR2 YYREEE (reference sequence). Trimming removed 1 base at V and 10 bases at J, with 15 bases between. This CDR3 spans 15 amino acids. The CDR3: CASSLSSRAVSPLHF. The CDR3 DNA is TGTGCCAGCAGCTTGTCAAGCAGGGCCGTGTCACCCCTCCACTTT. The full variable domain, its missing parts supplied by reference TRBV5-4 and TRBJ1-6, is ETGVTQSPTHLIKTRGQQVTLRCSSQSGHNTVSWYQQALGQGPQFIFQYYREEENGRGNFPPRFSGLQFPNYSSELNVNALELDDSALYLCASSLSSRAVSPLHFGNGTRLTVT.

The chain employs TRBV30 and TRBJ1-2, with a tentative D call TRBD1 (5 bases). The germline gives CDR1 GTSNPN, CDR2 SVGIG (reference sequence). This CDR3 spans 13 amino acids. V shed 5 bases and J shed 5 bases, with 15 bases lying between them. The CDR3 sequence is CAWWDGGGYGYTF. CDR3 bases: TGTGCCTGGTGGGATGGGGGGGGGTATGGCTACACCTTC.

The chain couples TRBV5-1 to TRBJ1-5, with D perhaps matching TRBD1 (6 bases). Germline CDR1 reads SGHRS; CDR2 reads YFSETQ. The CDR3 has 17 residues. Trimming removed 3 bases at V and 2 bases at J, with 18 bases between. The CDR3 spells CASSSLPQGQGNQPQHF. CDR3 bases: TGCGCCAGCAGCTCACTACCCCAGGGACAAGGCAATCAGCCCCAGCATTTT.

This rearrangement joins TRBV19 to TRBJ1-5; perhaps TRBD1 as D (6 bases). Germline V gives CDR1 LNHDA, CDR2 SQIVND (reference sequence). There are 16 residues in the CDR3. Trimming took off 2 bases at V and 6 bases at J, with 17 bases between the two ends. The CDR3 protein is CASSITGAGGSQPQHF. In DNA, the CDR3 is TGTGCCAGTAGTATAACTGGTGCTGGGGGCAGTCAGCCCCAGCATTTT.

This chain joins TRBV29-1 and TRBJ2-1, with 7 bases aligning to TRBD2. Germline-derived CDR1 and CDR2 are SQVTM and ANQGSEA. There are 13 residues in the CDR3. V lost 5 bases and J lost 6; bases outside the gene matches: 7. The DNA of the CDR3 is TGCAGCGTTACCGGACTAGTGGTCAATGAGCAGTTCTTC. It is translated as CSVTGLVVNEQFF.

CDR3 residues: CASSSGTTYSPLHF. CDR3 nucleotides: TGTGCCAGCAGTTCCGGGACAACTTATTCACCCCTCCACTTT. This chain links TRBV11-3 with TRBJ1-6, with a possible D match to TRBD1 (6 bases). Trimming removed 6 bases at V and 8 bases at J, with 14 bases between. Per the germline V gene, CDR1 is SGHNT and CDR2 is YENEEA. CDR3 size: 14 residues.